A selection of T cell receptor beta chains follows, all from one sample in a study of shared clonotypes between healthy human individuals. The table came from immunoSEQ multiplex PCR; TCRdb's copy has only in-frame clones and leaves some out. The sample records about 2 million clones, about 95% being singletons. The sample consisted of naive CD8+ T cells sorted from blood. The receptors were sampled from a young man in good health. Both conserved end residues are part of each CDR3. Each record gives: clone size, V gene, D gene, J gene, CDR3 protein, CDR3 DNA. A D gene is named only where the DNA matches it firmly. Clone size is shown for a subset of rows, as once, few, many or a class of expanded clone.

clone size: -; V gene: TRBV11-2; D gene: TRBD1; J gene: TRBJ2-7; CDR3 protein: CASSWDSSYEQYF; CDR3 DNA: TGTGCCAGCAGTTGGGACAGTTCCTACGAGCAGTACTTC
clone size: -; V gene: TRBV4-1; D gene: -; J gene: TRBJ1-1; CDR3 protein: CASSPVEGPRAFF; CDR3 DNA: TGCGCCAGCAGCCCCGTCGAGGGCCCGCGGGCTTTCTTT
clone size: -; V gene: TRBV27; D gene: -; J gene: TRBJ2-7; CDR3 protein: CASSLGAEQYF; CDR3 DNA: TGTGCCAGCAGTTTAGGGGCCGAGCAGTACTTC
clone size: -; V gene: TRBV6-6; D gene: TRBD1; J gene: TRBJ2-2; CDR3 protein: CASSPLGQGLTGELFF; CDR3 DNA: TGTGCCAGCAGCCCCTTGGGACAGGGGCTCACCGGGGAGCTGTTTTTT
clone size: -; V gene: TRBV7-9; D gene: -; J gene: TRBJ2-3; CDR3 protein: CASSGSGTDTQYF; CDR3 DNA: TGTGCCAGCAGCGGGTCGGGTACAGATACGCAGTATTTT
clone size: once; V gene: TRBV29-1; D gene: -; J gene: TRBJ2-7; CDR3 protein: CSVEGGPREQYF; CDR3 DNA: TGCAGCGTTGAAGGCGGCCCACGGGAGCAGTACTTC
clone size: -; V gene: TRBV10-3; D gene: -; J gene: TRBJ1-6; CDR3 protein: CAISESRDSPLHF; CDR3 DNA: TGTGCCATCAGTGAGTCTAGAGATTCGCCCCTCCACTTT
clone size: -; V gene: TRBV19; D gene: -; J gene: TRBJ1-1; CDR3 protein: CASSGPAAMNTEAFF; CDR3 DNA: TGTGCCAGTAGTGGGCCAGCGGCGATGAACACTGAAGCTTTCTTT
clone size: -; V gene: TRBV18; D gene: -; J gene: TRBJ2-7; CDR3 protein: CASSSGTETYEQYF; CDR3 DNA: TGTGCCAGCTCCTCCGGGACGGAGACCTACGAGCAGTACTTC
clone size: -; V gene: TRBV9; D gene: TRBD2; J gene: TRBJ2-7; CDR3 protein: CASSVDAGGAYEQYF; CDR3 DNA: TGTGCCAGCAGCGTAGACGCGGGGGGAGCCTACGAGCAGTACTTC
clone size: once; V gene: TRBV4-1; D gene: -; J gene: TRBJ2-7; CDR3 protein: CASSQEGFSGDATYEQYF; CDR3 DNA: TGCGCCAGCAGCCAAGAAGGGTTTTCAGGCGATGCCACCTACGAGCAGTACTTC
clone size: -; V gene: TRBV7-9; D gene: -; J gene: TRBJ2-1; CDR3 protein: CASSLAAGVYNEQFF; CDR3 DNA: TGTGCCAGCAGCTTAGCGGCAGGGGTATACAATGAGCAGTTCTTC
clone size: -; V gene: TRBV5-4; D gene: -; J gene: TRBJ1-1; CDR3 protein: CASSWAGTTEAFF; CDR3 DNA: TGTGCCAGCAGCTGGGCAGGGACCACTGAAGCTTTCTTT
clone size: -; V gene: TRBV5-6; D gene: -; J gene: TRBJ1-1; CDR3 protein: CASSLAGIEAFF; CDR3 DNA: TGTGCCAGCAGCTTGGCCGGGATAGAAGCTTTCTTT
clone size: -; V gene: TRBV27; D gene: -; J gene: TRBJ2-3; CDR3 protein: CASSLVGFHTDTQYF; CDR3 DNA: TGTGCCAGCAGTTTAGTGGGGTTCCACACAGATACGCAGTATTTT
clone size: once; V gene: TRBV6-5; D gene: -; J gene: TRBJ1-2; CDR3 protein: CASSYLGNGYGYTF; CDR3 DNA: TGTGCCAGCAGTTACCTGGGAAACGGCTATGGCTACACCTTC
clone size: once; V gene: TRBV4-1; D gene: -; J gene: TRBJ2-7; CDR3 protein: CASSPRGGRAYEQYF; CDR3 DNA: TGCGCCAGCAGCCCGCGCGGGGGCCGAGCCTACGAGCAGTACTTC
clone size: -; V gene: TRBV9; D gene: -; J gene: TRBJ2-7; CDR3 protein: CASSVAGASYEQYF; CDR3 DNA: TGTGCCAGCAGCGTGGCTGGGGCCTCCTACGAGCAGTACTTC
clone size: -; V gene: TRBV5-4; D gene: -; J gene: TRBJ1-1; CDR3 protein: CASSLDRAAVTEAFF; CDR3 DNA: TGTGCCAGCAGCTTGGACAGGGCGGCCGTCACTGAAGCTTTCTTT
clone size: -; V gene: TRBV2; D gene: -; J gene: TRBJ1-2; CDR3 protein: CASSERGWANYGYTF; CDR3 DNA: TGTGCCAGCAGTGAACGGGGGTGGGCTAACTATGGCTACACCTTC
clone size: few; V gene: TRBV7-6; D gene: -; J gene: TRBJ2-7; CDR3 protein: CASSLAPSAREQYF; CDR3 DNA: TGTGCCAGCAGCTTAGCTCCTTCTGCCAGGGAGCAGTACTTC
clone size: -; V gene: TRBV6-6; D gene: -; J gene: TRBJ2-6; CDR3 protein: CASSYSEVSGANVLTF; CDR3 DNA: TGTGCCAGCAGTTACTCAGAAGTCTCTGGGGCCAACGTCCTGACTTTC
clone size: -; V gene: TRBV9; D gene: -; J gene: TRBJ2-7; CDR3 protein: CASSPPAGLPYEQYF; CDR3 DNA: TGTGCCAGCAGCCCACCGGCAGGACTACCCTACGAGCAGTACTTC
clone size: -; V gene: TRBV9; D gene: TRBD2; J gene: TRBJ2-5; CDR3 protein: CASSVGLAGEETQYF; CDR3 DNA: TGTGCCAGCAGCGTCGGACTAGCGGGAGAAGAGACCCAGTACTTC
clone size: -; V gene: TRBV19; D gene: TRBD1; J gene: TRBJ1-5; CDR3 protein: CASSDREDQPQHF; CDR3 DNA: TGTGCCAGTAGCGACAGGGAGGACCAGCCCCAGCATTTT
clone size: -; V gene: TRBV28; D gene: TRBD1; J gene: TRBJ1-2; CDR3 protein: CASSLLAQGIGNGYTF; CDR3 DNA: TGTGCCAGCAGTTTACTGGCACAGGGGATCGGAAATGGCTACACCTTC
clone size: -; V gene: TRBV9; D gene: TRBD1; J gene: TRBJ2-5; CDR3 protein: CASSGRGFEGTQYF; CDR3 DNA: TGTGCCAGCAGCGGCAGGGGGTTCGAGGGCACCCAGTACTTC
clone size: -; V gene: TRBV28; D gene: TRBD1; J gene: TRBJ2-5; CDR3 protein: CASTDSNRDRAQETQYF; CDR3 DNA: TGTGCCAGCACCGATTCTAACCGGGACAGAGCTCAAGAGACCCAGTACTTC
clone size: -; V gene: TRBV30; D gene: -; J gene: TRBJ1-2; CDR3 protein: CAWSDPRGGIYGYTF; CDR3 DNA: TGTGCCTGGAGTGACCCCAGAGGGGGGATCTATGGCTACACCTTC
clone size: -; V gene: TRBV4-1; D gene: TRBD2; J gene: TRBJ2-1; CDR3 protein: CASSQGLAGFNEQFF; CDR3 DNA: TGCGCCAGCAGCCAAGGGCTAGCGGGGTTCAATGAGCAGTTCTTC